This T cell receptor (beta chain) was observed in a study of blood T cell repertoires in COVID-19. For the study at large: PBMCs, B-cell-depleted T cells, or T cells provided the cDNA or gDNA that made up the material.

TCRdb keeps only in-frame clones here, not all; method: immunoSEQ multiplex PCR. The table lists about 50,000 clones, 70% to 90% of them singletons, with approximately 15% in the top ten. There are a few counts of this clone. Germline lookup yields CDR1 MNHEY and CDR2 SVGAGI. This CDR3 region has 12 residues. V was pared by 7 bases and J by 7 bases, with 13 bases between. Sequenced input: peripheral blood. The gene calls are TRBV6-5 and TRBJ1-2; TRBD1 is a possible D gene (5 bases). The source of this sequence is a human donor in a cohort sampled during active COVID-19. The donor label of this sample is uncertain. This chain's CDR3 is CASNPGSGGYTF. The CDR3 DNA reads as TGTGCCAGCAACCCAGGGTCAGGTGGCTACACCTTC.